The T cell receptor beta chain described here comes from a study of T-cell reconstitution after alpha-beta-depleted transplantation in children. General study findings and limits: Among T cells one year after transplant, newly produced cells accounted for most counts and diversity. The study reportedly traced alpha-beta T cells about two months after transplant to several hundred expanded graft clones.

TCRbeta library construction was performed incorporating unique molecular identifiers. Each CDR3 protein gets one entry after TCRdb re-called the PCR reads with MiXCR. Of around 490,000 distinct CDR3 sequences detected, about 10% appear once; the ten largest clones hold 12% to 15%. This clonotype was picked up a small number of times. Its antigen is unidentified. The source is a female patient aged 2 to 10 who had a stem cell transplant for aplastic anemia, so the T cells may come from the graft donor. The sequenced sample was PBMCs, mostly from graft donor cells, obtained 180 days after TCRalphabeta/CD19-depleted stem cell transplant.

CDR3 in amino acids: CASSLEASGLYNEQFF. Here the CDR3 DNA reads TGCGCCAGCAGCTTGGAGGCTAGCGGATTATACAATGAGCAGTTCTTC. The chain has TRBV5-1 and TRBJ2-1; 7 positions agree with TRBD2. This CDR3 contains 16 residues. Germline V gene lookup returns CDR1 SGHRS and CDR2 YFSETQ. With 0 bases clipped from V and 4 bases from J, the junction kept 7 bases outside the gene matches.